The present T cell receptor beta chain was sequenced within a study of cytomegalovirus exposure and HLA in healthy donors. Healthy bone marrow donors formed the donor group. This clone has only a few counts. This PCR relied on a set of 60 Vbeta primers and 13 Jbeta primers. Some clones are missing from TCRdb's copy, which holds only in-frame ones; the method was immunoSEQ multiplex PCR. The table records over 150,000 clones, approximately 79% of them present only once. V was pared by 2 bases and J by 4 bases, with 6 bases of the junction left unmatched. Per the germline V gene, CDR1 is MDHEN and CDR2 is SYDVKM. This CDR3 has 15 amino acids.

The receptor was derived from a man in his 60s in good health and CMV-seronegative. V usage is TRBV28 and J usage is TRBJ2-5; 8 nucleotides match TRBD2. Sequencing was carried out using PBMCs. CDR3 sequence: CASSLRSGGRETQYF. The CDR3 nucleotides read TGTGCCAGCAGTTTACGCTCGGGGGGGCGAGAGACCCAGTACTTC.